This is a list of T cell receptor beta chains from one sample in a study of blood T cells in healthy people across ages. TCRdb used MiXCR to reprocess the 5' RACE reads, holding one entry per CDR3 protein. Here the sample spans 1.5 million to 2 million distinct CDR3 sequences, approximately 50% being singletons. Sequencing was performed on blood. Every receptor here comes from a woman aged 35 to 49 in good health. CDR3s include the opening cysteine and the closing phenylalanine or tryptophan. The order of the fields is D gene, clone size, J gene, V gene, CDR3 length, CDR3 DNA, CDR3 protein. The D gene is left open where the match is weak. Size tells how often a clone was seen (once, few, many) or the class of an expanded clone, and some rows leave it out.

D gene: -
clone size: -
J gene: TRBJ1-2
V gene: TRBV7-9
CDR3 length: 16
CDR3 DNA: TGTGCCAGCAGCTCCCTCCTCGTCGGCGACGGAGGAGGCTACACCTTC
CDR3 protein: CASSSLLVGDGGGYTF

D gene: -
clone size: -
J gene: TRBJ1-1
V gene: TRBV10-3
CDR3 length: 14
CDR3 DNA: TGTGCCATCAGTGACGCGGGGAGGAACACTGAAGCTTTCTTT
CDR3 protein: CAISDAGRNTEAFF

D gene: TRBD2
clone size: once
J gene: TRBJ2-1
V gene: TRBV27
CDR3 length: 16
CDR3 DNA: TGTGCCAGCAGTCCCGAACTAGCGGGGGGGCCGGGTGAGCAGTTCTTC
CDR3 protein: CASSPELAGGPGEQFF

D gene: TRBD1
clone size: -
J gene: TRBJ2-4
V gene: TRBV20-1
CDR3 length: 17
CDR3 DNA: TGCAGTGCTAGGAGTATAGACAGGGGCCTAGCCAAAAACATTCAGTACTTC
CDR3 protein: CSARSIDRGLAKNIQYF

D gene: -
clone size: -
J gene: TRBJ2-7
V gene: TRBV19
CDR3 length: 14
CDR3 DNA: TGTGCCAGTAGCATTCTTCCAGGGGACAATGAGCAGTACTTC
CDR3 protein: CASSILPGDNEQYF

D gene: TRBD2
clone size: many
J gene: TRBJ2-1
V gene: TRBV7-9
CDR3 length: 12
CDR3 DNA: TGTGCCAGCAGCCAGCGGGGCAATGAGCAGTTCTTC
CDR3 protein: CASSQRGNEQFF

D gene: -
clone size: -
J gene: TRBJ2-5
V gene: TRBV7-2
CDR3 length: 17
CDR3 DNA: TGTGCCAGCAGCTTTAGCGCGGAATCAGTCAAAATGGAGACCCAGTACTTC
CDR3 protein: CASSFSAESVKMETQYF

D gene: TRBD2
clone size: once
J gene: TRBJ2-3
V gene: TRBV6-2/TRBV6-3
CDR3 length: 17
CDR3 DNA: TGTGCCAGCAGTTACCCGCCCCTAGCGGGACCCACAGATACGCAGTATTTT
CDR3 protein: CASSYPPLAGPTDTQYF

D gene: -
clone size: few
J gene: TRBJ2-1
V gene: TRBV10-3
CDR3 length: 13
CDR3 DNA: TGTGCCATCAGGGACACGGGGGTCAATGAGCAGTTCTTC
CDR3 protein: CAIRDTGVNEQFF

D gene: TRBD1
clone size: -
J gene: TRBJ1-6
V gene: TRBV7-2
CDR3 length: 15
CDR3 DNA: TGTGCCAGCAGCCACGGGACAGCTCCGGATTCACCCCTCCACTTT
CDR3 protein: CASSHGTAPDSPLHF

D gene: TRBD2
clone size: -
J gene: TRBJ2-3
V gene: TRBV29-1
CDR3 length: 15
CDR3 DNA: TGCAGCGTTCGTCCGGGACTAGCGGGGGCTGATACGCAGTATTTT
CDR3 protein: CSVRPGLAGADTQYF

D gene: TRBD2
clone size: -
J gene: TRBJ2-2
V gene: TRBV3-1
CDR3 length: 17
CDR3 DNA: TGTGCCAGCAGCCAGTGGTCTAGCGGGAGGGACACCGGGGAGCTGTTTTTT
CDR3 protein: CASSQWSSGRDTGELFF

D gene: TRBD2
clone size: -
J gene: TRBJ2-4
V gene: TRBV6-2/TRBV6-3
CDR3 length: 14
CDR3 DNA: TGTGCCAGCAGTACACTAGCGGGAAAAAACATTCAGTACTTC
CDR3 protein: CASSTLAGKNIQYF

D gene: TRBD2
clone size: -
J gene: TRBJ2-7
V gene: TRBV4-1
CDR3 length: 15
CDR3 DNA: TGCGCCAGCAGCCAAGCGTTGCTAGCGGACTACGAGCAGTACTTC
CDR3 protein: CASSQALLADYEQYF

D gene: TRBD1
clone size: -
J gene: TRBJ2-1
V gene: TRBV7-2
CDR3 length: 15
CDR3 DNA: TGTGCCAGCAGCTTATGGGACAGGGGGTCCAGGGAGCAGTTCTTC
CDR3 protein: CASSLWDRGSREQFF

D gene: -
clone size: -
J gene: TRBJ2-1
V gene: TRBV29-1
CDR3 length: 13
CDR3 DNA: TGCAGCGTTGAAGGGGGCAGTATCAATGAGCAGTTCTTC
CDR3 protein: CSVEGGSINEQFF

D gene: -
clone size: -
J gene: TRBJ1-5
V gene: TRBV24-1
CDR3 length: 13
CDR3 DNA: TGTGCCACCAGTGGTGACAACAATCAGCCCCAGCATTTT
CDR3 protein: CATSGDNNQPQHF

D gene: TRBD2
clone size: -
J gene: TRBJ2-5
V gene: TRBV7-9
CDR3 length: 14
CDR3 DNA: TGTGCCAGCAGAAGCGGGGGGCAGCAAGAGACCCAGTACTTC
CDR3 protein: CASRSGGQQETQYF

D gene: -
clone size: -
J gene: TRBJ1-2
V gene: TRBV20-1
CDR3 length: 15
CDR3 DNA: TGCAGTCGACGGGGGGCCTCGAGGGGACCCTATGGCTACACCTTC
CDR3 protein: CSRRGASRGPYGYTF

D gene: -
clone size: -
J gene: TRBJ2-1
V gene: TRBV7-9
CDR3 length: 14
CDR3 DNA: TGTGCCAGCAGCAAAAAGGACGGGTACAATGAGCAGTTCTTC
CDR3 protein: CASSKKDGYNEQFF

D gene: TRBD2
clone size: -
J gene: TRBJ2-5
V gene: TRBV5-1
CDR3 length: 16
CDR3 DNA: TGCGCCAGCAGCCGCGAGGGGCGGGGGTACCAAGAGACCCAGTACTTC
CDR3 protein: CASSREGRGYQETQYF

D gene: TRBD2
clone size: -
J gene: TRBJ2-1
V gene: TRBV7-2
CDR3 length: 16
CDR3 DNA: TGTGCCAGCAGCTTAGGGGTAGCGGGGGGGCTCGGCGAGCAGTTCTTC
CDR3 protein: CASSLGVAGGLGEQFF

D gene: -
clone size: -
J gene: TRBJ1-2
V gene: TRBV4-2
CDR3 length: 13
CDR3 DNA: TGTGCCAGCAGCCAAGTTCTGGAGGATGGCTACACCTTC
CDR3 protein: CASSQVLEDGYTF

D gene: TRBD2
clone size: -
J gene: TRBJ2-1
V gene: TRBV6-6
CDR3 length: 16
CDR3 DNA: TGTGCCAGCATTAACCGAGCGGGGGTAAATGTCAATGAGCAGTTCTTC
CDR3 protein: CASINRAGVNVNEQFF

D gene: TRBD2
clone size: -
J gene: TRBJ2-2
V gene: TRBV9
CDR3 length: 16
CDR3 DNA: TGTGCCAGCAGCGGTCGACTAGCGGGGAACGCCGGGGAGCTGTTTTTT
CDR3 protein: CASSGRLAGNAGELFF

D gene: -
clone size: -
J gene: TRBJ2-5
V gene: TRBV28
CDR3 length: 13
CDR3 DNA: TGTGCCAGCAGTCCTGCCCCGTCAGAGACCCAGTACTTC
CDR3 protein: CASSPAPSETQYF

D gene: TRBD1
clone size: -
J gene: TRBJ2-7
V gene: TRBV11-2
CDR3 length: 13
CDR3 DNA: TGTGCCAGCAGCTTAGACAGGGGGCTCAAGCAGTACTTC
CDR3 protein: CASSLDRGLKQYF

D gene: -
clone size: -
J gene: TRBJ1-1
V gene: TRBV6-5
CDR3 length: 17
CDR3 DNA: TGTGCCAGCAGTTACTCGTTTCGGGGGCGAGTGAACACTGAAGCTTTCTTT
CDR3 protein: CASSYSFRGRVNTEAFF

D gene: TRBD1
clone size: few
J gene: TRBJ1-5
V gene: TRBV7-2
CDR3 length: 16
CDR3 DNA: TGTGCCAGCAGCTCTCCAGGGGGCTGCAGCAATCAGCCCCAGCATTTT
CDR3 protein: CASSSPGGCSNQPQHF

D gene: TRBD2
clone size: -
J gene: TRBJ2-3
V gene: TRBV27
CDR3 length: 16
CDR3 DNA: TGTGCCAGCACTAAGATTAGCGGGGAATTCACAGATACGCAGTATTTT
CDR3 protein: CASTKISGEFTDTQYF

D gene: -
clone size: -
J gene: TRBJ2-4
V gene: TRBV29-1
CDR3 length: 12
CDR3 DNA: TGCAGCGCTCTAAGACCCGAAAACATTCAGTACTTC
CDR3 protein: CSALRPENIQYF

D gene: TRBD1
clone size: few
J gene: TRBJ2-7
V gene: TRBV6-5
CDR3 length: 14
CDR3 DNA: TGTGCCAGCAGTTACGAGGGACAGGGCTACGAGCAGTACTTC
CDR3 protein: CASSYEGQGYEQYF

D gene: TRBD1
clone size: -
J gene: TRBJ1-1
V gene: TRBV4-1
CDR3 length: 15
CDR3 DNA: TGCGCCAGCAGCCAAACAGGGGCGAGGGGCACTGAAGCTTTCTTT
CDR3 protein: CASSQTGARGTEAFF

D gene: -
clone size: once
J gene: TRBJ1-2
V gene: TRBV24-1
CDR3 length: 13
CDR3 DNA: TGTGCCACCAGTGATCATCAGGGCTATGGCTACACCTTC
CDR3 protein: CATSDHQGYGYTF

D gene: -
clone size: -
J gene: TRBJ1-2
V gene: TRBV27
CDR3 length: 16
CDR3 DNA: TGTGCCAGCAGTTCCCCGGGGGGGAATCAAGGCTATGGCTACACCTTC
CDR3 protein: CASSSPGGNQGYGYTF

D gene: TRBD1
clone size: few
J gene: TRBJ1-2
V gene: TRBV12-3/TRBV12-4
CDR3 length: 12
CDR3 DNA: TGTGCCGTCGGACAGGGGGCGTCTGGCTACACCTTC
CDR3 protein: CAVGQGASGYTF

D gene: -
clone size: few
J gene: TRBJ2-4
V gene: TRBV7-2
CDR3 length: 12
CDR3 DNA: TGTGCCAGCAGCCCAAGGGGGGGACCAGGGTACTTC
CDR3 protein: CASSPRGGPGYF

D gene: TRBD2
clone size: few
J gene: TRBJ2-5
V gene: TRBV12-3/TRBV12-4
CDR3 length: 14
CDR3 DNA: TGTGCCAGCAGTTTCCCTAGCGGGGGGGAGACCCAGTACTTC
CDR3 protein: CASSFPSGGETQYF

D gene: -
clone size: -
J gene: TRBJ2-3
V gene: TRBV3-1
CDR3 length: 16
CDR3 DNA: TGTGCCAGCAGCCAAGGAACAAGCTTTCTGGGAGATACGCAGTATTTT
CDR3 protein: CASSQGTSFLGDTQYF

D gene: -
clone size: few
J gene: TRBJ2-3
V gene: TRBV6-1
CDR3 length: 13
CDR3 DNA: TGTGCCAGCAGTGCCCTTTACACAGATACGCAGTATTTT
CDR3 protein: CASSALYTDTQYF